A single sample is the source of the 2 T cell receptor beta chains below, sequenced in a study of T cell responses to AZD1222 COVID-19 vaccine. TCRdb's table, derived via immunoSEQ multiplex PCR, lists solely in-frame clones and lacks some. The sample comprises 150,000 to 190,000 clones, about nine tenths of which are singletons, and 1.8% rests with the top ten. The material sequenced was peripheral blood, taken on day 0 of AZD1222 vaccination. The receptors here all came from an adult in good health.

This clone appeared once. This chain links TRBV27 with TRBJ2-3, with a tentative D call TRBD1 (6 bases). CDR1 and CDR2 from the germline V gene are MNHEY and SMNVEV (reference sequence). The CDR3 contains 16 residues. Trimming removed 4 bases from V and 0 bases from J, with 14 bases in between. The DNA for the CDR3 is TGTGCCAGCAGTTCCTGGGGGCTTACTAGCACAGATACGCAGTATTTT. It encodes CASSSWGLTSTDTQYF.

The V gene is TRBV19, the J gene TRBJ2-1, with 12 nucleotides matching TRBD2. The CDR3 is made up of 17 amino acids. With V trimmed by 4 bases and J by 2 bases, 6 bases remained unmatched. Germline loops: CDR1 LNHDA, CDR2 SQIVND (reference sequence). CDR3 in DNA: TGTGCCAGTAGTACCCTCGGACTAGCGGGAACCTACAATGAGCAGTTCTTC. Amino acids: CASSTLGLAGTYNEQFF.